The sequence of this T cell receptor (beta chain) was determined in a study of long-term antiretroviral therapy in people with HIV. Each donor provided at least one pre-ART PBMC sample and at least two post-ART PBMC samples. Germline V gene data show CDR1 as MNHNS and CDR2 as SASEGT. The CDR3 covers 14 residues. V was pared by 10 bases and J by 0 bases, with 14 bases between. Assay version v3.0 of immunoSEQ was used, and it was run at survey level. It was about 40,000-55,000 T-cell genomes per sample that sequencing targeted. Sequencing used immunoSEQ multiplex PCR; TCRdb keeps in-frame clones, though not all of them. The table records tens of thousands of clones, 70% to 85% of them present only once.

This clonotype was obtained from a man in his late teens or twenties with HIV. Sequences were derived from unsorted PBMCs, sampled 0.8 years before starting antiretroviral therapy. The chain carries TRBV6-1 and TRBJ2-3; D possibly corresponds to TRBD2 (6 bases). The CDR3 loop is CATQRAGSTDTQYF. CDR3 in DNA: TGTGCCACCCAGCGGGCAGGGAGCACAGATACGCAGTATTTT.